Listed below are T cell receptor beta chains from one sample, sequenced in a study of blood T cell repertoires in COVID-19. TCRdb's copy holds only in-frame clones and misses some; the assay was immunoSEQ multiplex PCR. The sample lists fewer than 300,000 clones, around 85% seen once, with 0.7% to 0.9% in the top ten. Sequences were obtained from peripheral blood. These receptors all come from a human donor with COVID-19, enrolled during active disease. The donor label of this sample is uncertain. CDR3s include the opening cysteine and the closing phenylalanine or tryptophan. D genes are given only for firm matches. Size is omitted from some rows. Given values are once, few, many or a class for expanded clones.

j_call: TRBJ2-2
v_call: TRBV5-4
clone_size: NA
d_call: TRBD2
cdr3_nt: TGTGCCAGCAGCTTGGCTAGCGGGAGGGCCGGGGAGCTGTTTTTT
cdr3_aa: CASSLASGRAGELFF

j_call: TRBJ2-7
v_call: TRBV6-5
clone_size: NA
d_call: NA
cdr3_nt: TGTGCCACGGGGGACGCCCCCTACGAGCAGTACTTC
cdr3_aa: CATGDAPYEQYF

j_call: TRBJ2-2
v_call: TRBV4-1
clone_size: NA
d_call: NA
cdr3_nt: TGCGCCAGCACAAAAAAGGGACTCGCCGGGCACGGGGAGCTGTTTTTT
cdr3_aa: CASTKKGLAGHGELFF

j_call: TRBJ1-3
v_call: TRBV15
clone_size: once
d_call: NA
cdr3_nt: TGTGCCACCAGCAGGGGAAAAGGGGAACTAAGAAACACCATATATTTT
cdr3_aa: CATSRGKGELRNTIYF

j_call: TRBJ1-2
v_call: TRBV7-2
clone_size: NA
d_call: TRBD1
cdr3_nt: TGTGCCAGCAGCCCAGACAGGGACTCTGGCACCTTC
cdr3_aa: CASSPDRDSGTF

j_call: TRBJ2-7
v_call: TRBV6-6
clone_size: once
d_call: NA
cdr3_nt: TGTGCCAGCACCCCGACAGGAACCTACGAGCAGTACTTC
cdr3_aa: CASTPTGTYEQYF

j_call: TRBJ2-7
v_call: TRBV28
clone_size: NA
d_call: NA
cdr3_nt: TGTGCCAGCAGTTCCCCCGGGACACCGTACGAGCAGTACTTC
cdr3_aa: CASSSPGTPYEQYF

j_call: TRBJ2-5
v_call: TRBV19
clone_size: NA
d_call: TRBD2
cdr3_nt: TGTGCCAGTAGGGCGTCCGAGACTAGCGGAACTACCCGGCTTCAAGAGACCCAGTACTTC
cdr3_aa: CASRASETSGTTRLQETQYF

j_call: TRBJ1-6
v_call: TRBV5-4
clone_size: NA
d_call: NA
cdr3_nt: TGTGCCAGCAGCCCCCCTCGGGGGAATTCAGATAATTCACCCCTCCACTTT
cdr3_aa: CASSPPRGNSDNSPLHF

j_call: TRBJ1-2
v_call: TRBV11-2
clone_size: NA
d_call: NA
cdr3_nt: TGTGCCAGCAGCTTAGCCGGACTGGATAGGGGCTACACCTTC
cdr3_aa: CASSLAGLDRGYTF

j_call: TRBJ1-1
v_call: TRBV6-5
clone_size: NA
d_call: NA
cdr3_nt: TGTGCCAGCAGTTACTGGGGGGATGGCGCTGAAGCTTTCTTT
cdr3_aa: CASSYWGDGAEAFF

j_call: TRBJ2-2
v_call: TRBV7-2
clone_size: NA
d_call: NA
cdr3_nt: TGTGCCAGCAGGCGACAGGCATCGAACACCGGGGAGCTGTTTTTT
cdr3_aa: CASRRQASNTGELFF

j_call: TRBJ2-3
v_call: TRBV5-6
clone_size: NA
d_call: TRBD1
cdr3_nt: TGTGCCAGCTACCGGGACAGGGGGCGAGCAAGCACAGATACGCAGTATTTT
cdr3_aa: CASYRDRGRASTDTQYF

j_call: TRBJ2-2
v_call: TRBV28
clone_size: NA
d_call: NA
cdr3_nt: TGTGCCAGCAGTTTCAGGATCGGGGAGCTGTTTTTT
cdr3_aa: CASSFRIGELFF

j_call: TRBJ2-1
v_call: TRBV7-9
clone_size: NA
d_call: NA
cdr3_nt: TGTGCCAGCAGCGGGGCCACAGGGCCCCAGTTCTTC
cdr3_aa: CASSGATGPQFF

j_call: TRBJ2-3
v_call: TRBV3-1/TRBV3-2
clone_size: many
d_call: TRBD2
cdr3_nt: TGTGCCAGCAGCCAATCCTGGGGGACTAGCGGGACTTCAGGGGATACGCAGTATTTT
cdr3_aa: CASSQSWGTSGTSGDTQYF

j_call: TRBJ2-2
v_call: TRBV29-1
clone_size: NA
d_call: NA
cdr3_nt: TGCAGCGTGGGGGCAGCGTCTAACACCGGGGAGCTGTTTTTT
cdr3_aa: CSVGAASNTGELFF

j_call: TRBJ2-3
v_call: TRBV28
clone_size: NA
d_call: TRBD2
cdr3_nt: TGTGCCAGCAGTTTTAGCGGGAGGAACACAGATACGCAGTATTTT
cdr3_aa: CASSFSGRNTDTQYF

j_call: TRBJ1-2
v_call: TRBV28
clone_size: NA
d_call: NA
cdr3_nt: TGTGCCAGCAGTTCAGAGGCCCCCGGAGGCTACACCTTC
cdr3_aa: CASSSEAPGGYTF